This T cell receptor beta chain was captured by sequencing in a study of PD-L1 blockade in urothelial cancer listed by TCRdb under 2017. Turning to the overall study: All patients started therapy around 2014 and received atezolizumab 1,200 mg intravenously every 3 weeks. Pretreatment tumor samples, along with matched peripheral blood serially collected before and after atezolizumab treatment, were subjected to TCR sequencing. About 85% of the roughly 29 patients were identified as males with urothelial cancer of bladder origin, and a prior smoking history was reported by 18 of 29 patients. An ECOG performance status of 0 or 1 was recorded for the patients, and 0 to 3 prior chemotherapy regimens had been received by the patients. Durable clinical benefit was defined as a progression-free survival longer than 6 months, and TCR features were additionally tested against progression-free survival and overall survival. Pretreatment blood TCR-seq was available for twenty-nine patients, at least one posttreatment blood collection was obtained for some 25 patients, and tumor TCR-seq was available for some 25 patients. An exploratory multi-omic analysis was conducted of the somatic, immune and clinical correlates of response to PD-L1 blockade with atezolizumab in urothelial cancer. In the same patients, whole exome sequencing and RNA sequencing of pretreatment tumors were performed in addition to TCR sequencing. Blood samples were analyzed 3 weeks after the start of treatment (second dose) and 6 weeks after the start of treatment. Nine patients achieved durable clinical benefit and approximately 19 did not. Blood samples gave a median of around 140,000 T cells and some 83,000 unique TCRs, with a median clonality of approximately 0.078. Overall study results and their limits: A pretreatment peripheral blood TCR clonality below the median was linked to improved progression-free and overall survival. Patients with durable benefit showed greater expansion of tumor-associated TCR clones in peripheral blood 3 weeks after starting treatment (n ≈ 22, p = 0.022). Because the sample size was small (n ≈ 30) and many of the analyses were exploratory, the results are meant to be hypothesis-generating.

Each PCR received spiked-in synthetic TCR analog templates so that absolute template abundance could be estimated from read counts. TCRbeta CDR3 regions were amplified from genomic DNA with bias-controlled V and J gene primers using the immunoSEQ assay. Rearranged TCRbeta segments were sequenced at approximately 20X coverage. The authors' analysis ran thus. Sequencing errors were corrected by clustering, and CDR3s were annotated against IMGT so that V, D and J genes could be assigned. Downstream analyses used only productive TCRbeta rearrangements, leaving out any out-of-frame or stop-codon sequences. To compute clonality, Shannon entropy was normalized by the log of the number of unique productive sequences and then subtracted from one. Clones differing between time points or between blood and tumor were identified by Fisher's exact test with Benjamini-Hochberg correction at adjusted p below 0.01. This immuneACCESS table, as held by TCRdb, lists in-frame sequences with V and J called but not all clones. Of the missing ones, under half trace to an unresolved V gene in checked studies; the others have no known cause. V, J and clone size are those of that table, while D and trimming were read from the DNA. The sample table holds roughly 100,000 clones, of which over 65% were seen once. The ten largest clones capture roughly 8% of the sample.

Per the publication, the time point label means: peripheral blood 6 weeks after treatment start. The cohort included about 29 patients with locally advanced or metastatic urothelial carcinoma who were treated at Memorial Sloan Kettering on a trial protocol. Peripheral blood mononuclear cells were collected pretreatment and during treatment, with between 1 and 8 total time points obtained per patient. The Qiagen DNeasy Blood extraction kit was used to purify genomic DNA from total PBMCs and from tumor samples. PBMCs were collected pretreatment and during treatment and were isolated and stored as previously described. The junction carries 6 bases between V and J, which are trimmed by 4 bases and 2 bases respectively. CDR1 SNHLY and CDR2 FYNNEI are derived from the germline V gene. The CDR3, from cysteine to phenylalanine, totals 13 residues. Only CDR3 DNA remains: 39 bases, in frame from the first base.

A note on this clone: The antigen it binds to is not known. No base quality information exists; no much larger clone differs at one position. Other DNA sequences within the sample encode an identical CDR3.

The sequence derives from a man in his sixties or seventies with urothelial cancer. In this chain, TRBV2 is recombined with TRBJ1-5; matching of 6 bases hints at TRBD1 as the D gene. The sample was PBMCs, taken around atezolizumab (anti-PD-L1) treatment. The CDR3 here reads CASSGQGNQPQHF. The DNA sequence is as follows: TGTGCCAGCAGTGGACAGGGCAATCAGCCCCAGCATTTT.